The 25 T cell receptor beta chains in this list originate from one sample, sequenced in a study of T and B cells in COVID-19 patients. Each TRB amplification used roughly 240-550 ng of genomic DNA from blood. Multiplex PCR with BIOMED2 TRB-A/B primer pools amplified TRB rearrangements. TCRdb reprocessed the multiplex PCR reads via MiXCR and lists one record per CDR3 protein. The sample carries about 21,000 distinct CDR3 sequences, roughly 29% recorded once. Sequencing was performed on blood. Receptors were obtained from a human donor who had recovered from COVID-19.

J is TRBJ1-1 and V is TRBV7-2; D ambiguous. Trimming removed 8 bases from V and 0 bases from J, with 16 bases in between. Germline V gene lookup returns CDR1 SGHTA and CDR2 FQGNSA. CDR3 length: 15 amino acids. This CDR3 is CASGGPGFMNTEAFF. The CDR3 coding sequence is TGTGCCAGCGGAGGGCCGGGTTTCATGAACACTGAAGCTTTCTTT. The entire variable domain, with the rest obtained from reference TRBV7-2 and TRBJ1-1, is as follows: GAGVSQSPSNKVTEKGKDVELRCDPISGHTALYWYRQSLGQGLEFLIYFQGNSAPDKSGLPSDRFSAERTGGSVSTLTIQRTQQEDSAVYLCASGGPGFMNTEAFFGQGTRLTVV.

This clonotype was recorded at least ten times. V is TRBV29-1 and J is TRBJ1-5; TRBD1 aligns across 7 bases. Per germline, CDR1 SQVTM and CDR2 ANQGSEA. V lost 6 bases, J lost 0 bases, and 5 bases stayed unmatched. The CDR3 sequence is 14 residues long. The CDR3 is CSVGDSNSNQPQHF. CDR3 DNA: TGCAGCGTGGGGGACAGCAATAGCAATCAGCCCCAGCATTTT.

The V gene is TRBV29-1, the J gene TRBJ1-1, with 8 positions matching TRBD1. V lost 6 bases, J lost 5 bases, and 8 bases stayed unmatched. CDR1 and CDR2 (germline): SQVTM, ANQGSEA. The CDR3 runs 13 residues. CDR3 residues: CSVTSTGDTEAFF. CDR3 DNA: TGCAGCGTCACATCGACAGGGGATACTGAAGCTTTCTTT.

This clonotype was found many times. V and J are TRBV6-1 and TRBJ2-7, with 7 bases fitting TRBD1. V was pared by 4 bases and J by 2 bases, with 2 bases of the junction left unmatched. The CDR3 totals 13 residues. Germline V gene sequence: CDR1 MNHNS, CDR2 SASEGT. CDR3 bases: TGTGCCAGCAGTGTTGGGACAGCCTACGAGCAGTACTTC. Translated, it gives CASSVGTAYEQYF.

The J gene is TRBJ1-3, the V gene TRBV19; D perhaps matches TRBD1 (6 bases). Germline V CDR1 and CDR2: LNHDA, SQIVND (reference sequence). This CDR3 contains 14 residues. V was clipped by 10 bases and J by 0 bases, with 13 bases between them. CDR3 amino acids: CATRTANSGNTIYF. CDR3 nucleotides: TGTGCCACCCGGACAGCTAACTCTGGAAACACCATATATTTT.

The genes are TRBV7-9 and TRBJ2-3; 9 bases line up with TRBD2. This CDR3 contains 16 residues. Germline V gives CDR1 SEHNR, CDR2 FQNEAQ (reference sequence). J was trimmed by 2 bases and V by 5 bases; bases with no gene match: 8. The CDR3 region is CASSVIAGAHTDTQYF. DNA for the CDR3: TGTGCCAGCAGCGTGATAGCGGGGGCCCACACAGATACGCAGTATTTT.

This clonotype has only a few counts. The rearrangement uses TRBV15 and TRBJ1-1; 11 positions agree with TRBD1. Trimming took 2 bases from V and 5 from J; bases not matched to a gene: 1. Per germline, CDR1 LNHNV and CDR2 YYDKDF (reference sequence). The CDR3 is made up of 14 amino acids. CDR3 DNA sequence: TGTGCCACCAGCAGACGGGACAGGGGGACTGAAGCTTTCTTT. Residues: CATSRRDRGTEAFF. Full variable domain (remainder filled in from reference TRBV15 and TRBJ1-1): DAMVIQNPRYQVTQFGKPVTLSCSQTLNHNVMYWYQQKSSQAPKLLFHYYDKDFNNEADTPDNFQSRRPNTSFCFLDIRSPGLGDTAMYLCATSRRDRGTEAFFGQGTRLTVV.

On this clonotype: The junction departs from the called germline gene at one end, perhaps through a read error. CDR3 nucleotides: TGCGCCAGCAGCTTCAAGGGGGTGGGTGAAGCTTTCTTT. This gives the protein CASSFKGVGEAFF. The genes are TRBV5-3 and TRBJ1-1, with D possibly matching TRBD1 (6 bases). TRBV5-3 is filed as an ORF, its function uncertain. The CDR3 extends over 13 amino acids.

V is TRBV6-4 and J is TRBJ2-3; 8 nucleotides match TRBD1. In germline, CDR1 is MRHNA, CDR2 SNTAGT. The CDR3 length is 15 residues. V lost 4 bases to trimming and J lost 1 base; unmatched junction nucleotides: 4. The CDR3: CASSGPGQGTDTQYF. In nucleotides, the CDR3 is TGTGCCAGCAGTGGCCCGGGACAGGGCACAGATACGCAGTATTTT.

This clonotype was seen ten or more times. The chain has TRBV5-4 and TRBJ2-3; 8 bases fit TRBD2. This CDR3 contains 15 residues. The ends lost 4 bases at V and 1 base at J; junction bases unmatched: 5. The germline V gene has CDR1 SGHNT and CDR2 YYREEE (reference sequence). CDR3 protein: CASSPQLAGTDTQYF. CDR3 coding DNA: TGTGCCAGCAGCCCCCAACTAGCGGGCACAGATACGCAGTATTTT.

This clonotype was detected a few times. The rearrangement links TRBV6-1 to TRBJ1-5; no clear D gene. The V gene lost 2 bases and the J gene lost 5 bases, with 13 bases spanning the gap. This CDR3 spans 15 amino acids. Per the germline V gene, CDR1 is MNHNS and CDR2 is SASEGT. CDR3 amino acids: CASSEKLWADQPQHF. DNA of the CDR3: TGTGCCAGCAGTGAAAAATTGTGGGCTGATCAGCCCCAGCATTTT.

This clonotype has a handful of counts. The chain links TRBV6-5 to TRBJ1-2, with no clear D. Germline CDR1 reads MNHEY; CDR2 reads SVGAGI. V was shortened by 6 bases and J by 2 bases, with 10 bases between the two germline ends. The CDR3 covers 13 residues. The DNA of the CDR3 is TGTGCCAGCAGAAGGACTATCAACTATGGCTACACCTTC. This gives the protein CASRRTINYGYTF.

This clonotype was seen more than once but under ten times. The rearrangement uses TRBV6-5 and TRBJ2-3; D is unclear. Germline CDR1 and CDR2: MNHEY and SVGAGI. CDR3 length equals 14 residues. V lost 8 bases to trimming and J lost 1 base, with 13 bases between them. The CDR3 DNA is TGTGCCAGCTGTCTCGGATCGCGCACAGATACGCAGTATTTT. Its protein is CASCLGSRTDTQYF.

This sequence joins TRBV12-3 or TRBV12-4 and TRBJ1-1; TRBD1 might be the D (6 bases). The ends were cut back, 5 bases at V and 2 bases at J, with 12 bases in the middle. The CDR3 has 14 amino acids. The CDR3 region is CASSLLQGNTEAFF. As DNA, the CDR3 is TGTGCCAGCAGTCTTCTACAGGGAAACACTGAAGCTTTCTTT.

The chain has TRBV27 and TRBJ1-6, with 7 nucleotides matching TRBD1. This CDR3 is built from 15 residues. Trimming took 6 bases from V and 8 from J; bases not matched to a gene: 10. CDR1 is MNHEY and CDR2 is SMNVEV in the germline V gene (reference sequence). The DNA of the CDR3 is TGTGCCAGCAGCTCGCAGGGGGGGCTGGATTCACCCCTCCACTTT. This sequence encodes CASSSQGGLDSPLHF.

This clonotype was counted a few times. The chain recombines TRBV10-3 with TRBJ1-1; D unresolved. Germline lookup yields CDR1 ENHRY and CDR2 SYGVKD. The CDR3 length is 15 residues. The V end lost 6 bases, the J end lost 4 bases, and 18 bases lay between the germline ends. For the CDR3, the DNA is TGTGCCATCAGCGAGGGTCGTGGGCGGCCCACTGAAGCTTTCTTT. Translating gives CAISEGRGRPTEAFF.

This clonotype ranks as medium-sized. This chain joins TRBV19 and TRBJ2-5; TRBD1 matches 10 bases. The length of the CDR3 is 15 residues. V gave up 3 bases and J gave up 4 bases; unmatched junction bases: 5. Per germline, CDR1 LNHDA and CDR2 SQIVND (reference sequence). CDR3 DNA sequence: TGTGCCAGTAGTATCCGGACAGGGGGTGGAGAGACCCAGTACTTC. This sequence encodes CASSIRTGGGETQYF.

This clonotype occurred a few times. CDR3 amino acids: CASERQGARLGRPNTEAFF. The CDR3 DNA is TGTGCCAGCGAAAGACAGGGGGCTCGACTGGGGCGGCCGAACACTGAAGCTTTCTTT. The rearrangement joins TRBV27 to TRBJ1-1; 10 bases fit TRBD1. Germline loops: CDR1 MNHEY, CDR2 SMNVEV (reference sequence). J lost 1 base, V lost 8 bases, and 19 bases had no gene match. The CDR3 has 19 amino acids.

This clonotype was seen a single time. Being one base from a much bigger clone, this may be a read error. This chain connects TRBV11-1 to TRBJ2-3, with 13 bases lining up with TRBD2. V was pared by 6 bases and J by 2 bases, with 8 bases of the junction left unmatched. The CDR3 is made up of 17 amino acids. Germline loops: CDR1 SGHAT, CDR2 FQDESV (reference sequence). CDR3 residues: CASSLSTSGGNTDTQYF. Here the CDR3 DNA reads TGTGCCAGCAGTTTATCGACTAGCGGGGGGAACACAGATACGCAGTATTTT.

This clonotype occurred many times. The CDR3 DNA reads as TGTGCCAGCTCACTTCAGAACACCGGGGAGCTGTTTTTT. Amino acid sequence: CASSLQNTGELFF. This chain uses TRBV18 with TRBJ2-2; D is unresolved. V was pared by 4 bases and J by 1 base, with 4 bases between. Germline lookup yields CDR1 KGHSH and CDR2 LQKENI. The CDR3 spans 13 residues. Supplemented by reference TRBV18 and TRBJ2-2, the full variable domain reads NAGVMQNPRHLVRRRGQEARLRCSPMKGHSHVYWYRQLPEEGLKFMVYLQKENIIDESGMPKERFSAEFPKEGPSILRIQQVVRGDSAAYFCASSLQNTGELFFGEGSRLTVL.

This clonotype came up a few times. The CDR3 region is CASSIDPSQPGTYNSPLHF. CDR3 DNA: TGTGCCAGTAGTATAGATCCTTCCCAACCCGGGACGTATAATTCACCCCTCCACTTT. The V and J genes are TRBV19 and TRBJ1-6; a possible D gene is TRBD1 (5 bases). Germline values: CDR1 LNHDA, CDR2 SQIVND (reference sequence). This CDR3 comprises 19 residues. Trimming took 0 bases from V and 4 from J, leaving 19 bases between them.

The V and J genes are TRBV18 and TRBJ2-7, with TRBD1 identical over 10 bases. Trimming at V came to 6 bases and at J to 5 bases, leaving 13 bases not matched to a gene. This CDR3 contains 16 residues. Germline V gene data show CDR1 as KGHSH and CDR2 as LQKENI. The CDR3: CASSRERGQGSHEQYF. The CDR3 DNA follows: TGTGCCAGCTCTCGAGAGAGGGGACAGGGGTCCCACGAGCAGTACTTC.

The V gene is TRBV20-1, the J gene TRBJ2-7; D is unresolved. CDR1 is DFQATT and CDR2 is SNEGSKA in the germline V gene (reference sequence). This CDR3 has 11 amino acids. The V gene lost 6 bases and the J gene lost 4 bases, with 10 bases spanning the gap. The CDR3 region has the DNA TGCAGTGCCTCCAAACTTTACGAGCAGTACTTC. Amino acid sequence: CSASKLYEQYF.

This chain joins TRBV6-1 and TRBJ2-2; perhaps TRBD2 as D (5 bases). V shed 7 bases and J shed 6 bases, with 15 bases lying between them. Germline V CDR1 and CDR2: MNHNS, SASEGT. This CDR3 comprises 14 residues. CDR3 coding DNA: TGTGCCAGCACAGGCTGGGAGCTTGCCGGGGAGCTGTTTTTT. As protein: CASTGWELAGELFF.

In its sample, this clonotype was seen many times. The chain is built from TRBV6-1 and TRBJ2-1, with D hard to call. Germline V gene lookup returns CDR1 MNHNS and CDR2 SASEGT. V was clipped by 6 bases and J by 0 bases, with 9 bases between them. The CDR3 totals 14 residues. The CDR3 is CASSPAGSYNEQFF. CDR3 bases: TGTGCCAGCAGCCCGGCAGGCTCCTACAATGAGCAGTTCTTC.